Listed here are 11 T cell receptor beta chains from one sample, sequenced in a study of T cells after yellow fever vaccination. Each CDR3 protein gets one entry after TCRdb re-called the 5' RACE reads with MiXCR. Altogether approximately 110,000 distinct CDR3 sequences are present, under 8% being singletons, with the ten largest covering roughly 2.5%. The specimen was CD4+ T cells sorted from PBMCs, collected approximately 11 days after the first yellow fever vaccination. The receptor source for this set is a man between 18 and 35 years old who received the YFV17D yellow fever vaccine.

The sample holds many counts of this clonotype. The chain recombines TRBV6-5 with TRBJ1-5; no definite D call. V was pared by 4 bases and J by 4 bases, with 14 bases between. Looked up from germline, CDR1 is MNHEY and CDR2 is SVGAGI. CDR3 length: 15 amino acids. CDR3 DNA sequence: TGTGCCAGCAGTTCGGACGCCCGATGGAATCAGCCCCAGCATTTT. It codes for CASSSDARWNQPQHF.

The sample holds a few counts of this clonotype. The genes are TRBV2 and TRBJ2-7, with TRBD1 identical over 7 bases. The V and J ends lost 4 bases and 1 base, in that order; junction bases with no gene match: 1. Per the germline V gene, CDR1 is SNHLY and CDR2 is FYNNEI. The length of the CDR3 is 13 residues. CDR3 loop: CASSVTGSYEQYV. For the CDR3, the DNA is TGTGCCAGCAGTGTGACAGGGTCCTACGAGCAGTACGTC.

The table lists this clonotype with a few counts. The chain recombines TRBV12-3 or TRBV12-4 with TRBJ1-6; the D gene is possibly TRBD1 (5 bases). V lost 2 bases and J lost 8, with 13 bases in between. This CDR3 comprises 15 residues. The CDR3 spells CASSLFSVGDSPLHF. Here the CDR3 DNA reads TGTGCCAGCAGTTTATTTTCTGTGGGGGATTCACCCCTCCACTTT.

In this sample, this clonotype turned up many times. The chain carries TRBV7-2 and TRBJ2-7, with 9 nucleotides matching TRBD2. V trimming: 5 bases; J trimming: 0 bases; junction bases outside the gene matches: 2. This CDR3 is 14 amino acids long. The germline V gene has CDR1 SGHTA and CDR2 FQGNSA. This CDR3 is CASSQLAGSYEQYF. DNA of the CDR3: TGTGCCAGCAGCCAACTAGCGGGCTCCTACGAGCAGTACTTC.

This clonotype was seen at least ten times. This chain uses TRBV23-1 with TRBJ2-1; 8 bases agree with TRBD1. TRBV23-1 is recorded as an ORF, its role being uncertain. The junction had 5 bases not matched to a gene; V was cut back by 4 bases and J by 3 bases. The CDR3 loop spans 15 amino acids. CDR3 region: CASSRRTGCYNEQFF. The CDR3, as DNA: TGCGCCAGCAGTCGACGGACAGGGTGCTACAATGAGCAGTTCTTC.

This clonotype was seen repeatedly, ten times or more. J is TRBJ2-1 and V is TRBV7-2; TRBD1 agrees at 7 bases. CDR1 SGHTA and CDR2 FQGNSA come from the germline V gene. J gave up 11 bases and V 4 bases, and 5 bases lay outside the gene matches. The CDR3 is 12 amino acids. The CDR3 reads CASSSTGVQQFF. The CDR3 coding sequence is TGTGCCAGCAGCTCTACAGGGGTTCAGCAGTTCTTC.

Many counts were recorded for this clonotype. The chain couples TRBV16 to TRBJ1-1; D is undetermined. V gave up 2 bases and J gave up 11 bases, with 15 bases separating them. This CDR3 is built from 13 residues. Germline values: CDR1 KGHSY, CDR2 FQNENV. The CDR3 loop is CASSQASGLGAFF. For the CDR3, the DNA is TGTGCCAGCAGCCAAGCTTCGGGGTTAGGGGCTTTCTTT.

Of note for this clonotype: Possible read error: a much larger clone is one base away. V usage is TRBV11-2 and J usage is TRBJ1-1; 8 bases align to TRBD1. The germline CDR1 and CDR2 sequences are SGHAT and FQNNGV. The CDR3 is 13 residues long. V lost 8 bases, J lost 3 bases, and 5 bases stayed unmatched. In nucleotides, the CDR3 is TGTGCCAGCGGCACACAGGGGGACACTGAAGCTTTCTTT. Its protein product is CASGTQGDTEAFF.

This clonotype was picked up many times. The gene calls are TRBV5-1 and TRBJ2-1; 11 bases are a match to TRBD2. After removal of 0 bases from V and 8 bases from J, the junction contained 4 bases not matched to a gene. This CDR3 spans 15 amino acids. Looked up from germline, CDR1 is SGHRS and CDR2 is YFSETQ. The CDR3 loop is CASSLDIAGGDEQFF. The CDR3 nucleotides read TGCGCCAGCAGCTTGGATATAGCGGGGGGGGATGAGCAGTTCTTC.

The rearrangement links TRBV20-1 to TRBJ1-2; a possible D gene is TRBD1 (6 bases). From germline, CDR1 is DFQATT and CDR2 SNEGSKA (reference sequence). This CDR3 comprises 12 residues. Trimming pared 2 bases from V and 8 bases from J, leaving 12 bases between. CDR3 region: CSARQGYWGYTF. In DNA form, the CDR3 reads TGCAGTGCTAGACAGGGGTACTGGGGCTACACCTTC.

This clonotype was seen ten or more times. This chain links TRBV7-9 with TRBJ2-7; 9 nucleotides agree with TRBD1. The CDR3 length is 13 residues. Germline values: CDR1 SEHNR, CDR2 FQNEAQ (reference sequence). V shed 6 bases, J shed 3 bases, and the junction held 3 bases outside the gene matches. CDR3 nucleotides: TGTGCCAGCAGTTGGGACAGGGACTACGAGCAGTACGTC. Its translation is CASSWDRDYEQYV.